This T cell receptor beta chain was retrieved from a study of blood T cell repertoires in COVID-19. TCRdb keeps only in-frame clones here, not all; method: immunoSEQ multiplex PCR. The sample records some 170,000 clones, over 60% being singletons. Germline trimming cut 6 bases from V and 3 bases from J; bases unmatched to any gene: 4. The germline V gene has CDR1 SQVTM and CDR2 ANQGSEA. This CDR3 has 12 residues. The chain has TRBV29-1 and TRBJ1-2; 7 bases are shared with TRBD1. The material sequenced was peripheral blood. The sequence derives from a man aged 55 to 69 with acute or convalescent COVID-19. The chain's CDR3 is CSVDRVDYGYTF. The CDR3 nucleotides read TGCAGCGTAGACAGGGTGGACTATGGCTACACCTTC.